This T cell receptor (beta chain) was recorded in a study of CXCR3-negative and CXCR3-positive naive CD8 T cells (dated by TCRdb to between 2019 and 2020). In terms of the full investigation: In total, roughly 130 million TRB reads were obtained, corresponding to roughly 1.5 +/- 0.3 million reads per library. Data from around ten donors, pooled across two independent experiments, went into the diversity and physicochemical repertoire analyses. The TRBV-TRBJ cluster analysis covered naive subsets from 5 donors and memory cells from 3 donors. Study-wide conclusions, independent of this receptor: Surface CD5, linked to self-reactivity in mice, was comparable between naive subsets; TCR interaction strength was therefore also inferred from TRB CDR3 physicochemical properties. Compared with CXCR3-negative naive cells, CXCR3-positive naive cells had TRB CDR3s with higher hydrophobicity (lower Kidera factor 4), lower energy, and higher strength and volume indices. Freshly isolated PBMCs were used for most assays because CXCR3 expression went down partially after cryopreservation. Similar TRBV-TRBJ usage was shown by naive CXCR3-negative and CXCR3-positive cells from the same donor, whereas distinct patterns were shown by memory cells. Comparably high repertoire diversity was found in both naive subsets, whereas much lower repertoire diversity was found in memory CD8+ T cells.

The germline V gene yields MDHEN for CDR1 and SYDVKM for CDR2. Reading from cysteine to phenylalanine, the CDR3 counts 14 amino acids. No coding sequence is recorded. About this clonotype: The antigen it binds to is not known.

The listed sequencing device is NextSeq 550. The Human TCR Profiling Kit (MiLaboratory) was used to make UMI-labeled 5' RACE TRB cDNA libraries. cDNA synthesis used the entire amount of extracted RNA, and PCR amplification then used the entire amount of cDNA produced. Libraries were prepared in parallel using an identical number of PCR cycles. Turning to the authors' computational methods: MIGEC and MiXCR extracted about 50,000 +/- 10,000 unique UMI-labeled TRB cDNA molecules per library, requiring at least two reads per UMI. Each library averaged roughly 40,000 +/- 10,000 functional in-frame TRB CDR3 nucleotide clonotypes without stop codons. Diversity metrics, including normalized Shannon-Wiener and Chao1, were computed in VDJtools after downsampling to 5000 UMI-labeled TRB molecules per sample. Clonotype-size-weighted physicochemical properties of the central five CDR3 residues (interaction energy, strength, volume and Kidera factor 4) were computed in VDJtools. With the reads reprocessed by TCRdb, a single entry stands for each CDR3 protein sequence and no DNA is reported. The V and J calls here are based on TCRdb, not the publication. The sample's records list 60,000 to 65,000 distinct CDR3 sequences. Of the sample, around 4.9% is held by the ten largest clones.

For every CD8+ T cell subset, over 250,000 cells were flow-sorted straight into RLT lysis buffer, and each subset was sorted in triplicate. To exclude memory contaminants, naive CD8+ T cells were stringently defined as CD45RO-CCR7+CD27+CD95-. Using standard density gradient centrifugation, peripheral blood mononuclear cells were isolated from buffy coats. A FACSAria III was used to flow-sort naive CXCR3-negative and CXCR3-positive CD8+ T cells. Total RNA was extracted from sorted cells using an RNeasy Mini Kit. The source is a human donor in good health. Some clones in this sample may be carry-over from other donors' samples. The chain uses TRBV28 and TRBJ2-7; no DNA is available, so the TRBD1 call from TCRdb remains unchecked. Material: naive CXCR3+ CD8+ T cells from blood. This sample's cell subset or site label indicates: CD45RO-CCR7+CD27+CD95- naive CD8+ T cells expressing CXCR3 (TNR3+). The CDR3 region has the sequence CASSRPEVRSEQYF.